Below, 13 T cell receptor beta chains from the same sample are listed, as sequenced in a study of T cell repertoires in cytomegalovirus infection. These TCRs' antigens remain unknown. MiXCR, run by TCRdb on the reads, gives a single entry per CDR3 protein. Of hundreds of thousands of distinct CDR3 sequences listed, around 32% are singletons. Sequenced here: cultured CD8+ T cells from PBMCs, sampled from culture after CMV antigen stimulation. These receptors all stem from a human donor in good health (CMV status not recorded). Some clones in this sample may be carry-over from other donors' samples.

The V and J genes are TRBV20-1 and TRBJ1-3, with TRBD1 identical over 9 bases. The CDR3 has 15 amino acids. Germline assignment: CDR1 DFQATT and CDR2 SNEGSKA (reference sequence). V lost 4 bases and J lost 2; bases outside the gene matches: 6. CDR3 loop: CSATDRGGTGNTIYF. For the CDR3, the DNA is TGCAGTGCTACGGACAGGGGCGGAACTGGAAACACCATATATTTT.

The rearrangement links TRBV5-1 to TRBJ1-6; tentative D call: TRBD1 (5 bases). The V gene lost 0 bases and the J gene lost 7 bases, with 11 bases spanning the gap. This CDR3 has 15 residues. CDR1 is SGHRS and CDR2 is YFSETQ in the germline V gene. Here the CDR3 DNA reads TGCGCCAGCAGCTTGGCCGTGACAGAGAATTCACCCCTCCACTTT. Protein sequence: CASSLAVTENSPLHF.

The chain is built from TRBV27 and TRBJ2-3, with 12 bases that match TRBD2. Germline CDR1 reads MNHEY; CDR2 reads SMNVEV (reference sequence). There are 19 residues in the CDR3. The ends lost 2 bases at V and 2 bases at J; junction bases unmatched: 11. As DNA, the CDR3 is TGTGCCAGCAGTTTACGGCTAGCGGGGGGGCCGGCTCCCACAGATACGCAGTATTTT. Its translation is CASSLRLAGGPAPTDTQYF.

Regarding this clonotype: It may be a read error: a sequence one base away is much more abundant. This chain connects TRBV7-9 to TRBJ1-5; D is undetermined. In germline, CDR1 is SEHNR, CDR2 FQNEAQ (reference sequence). The CDR3 is made up of 14 amino acids. V dropped 5 bases and J dropped 3 bases, with 11 bases sitting between them. The CDR3 here is CASSPALLNQPQHF. Written as DNA, the CDR3 is TGTGCCAGCAGCCCCGCCCTACTCAATCAGCCCCAGCATTTT.

This clonotype occurred a few times. The chain employs TRBV27 and TRBJ2-1; 8 nucleotides agree with TRBD2. The CDR3 length is 14 residues. V lost 6 bases, J lost 0 bases, and 1 base stayed unmatched. Germline V gene sequence: CDR1 MNHEY, CDR2 SMNVEV (reference sequence). As DNA, the CDR3 is TGTGCCAGCAGGAGCGGGGGCTCCTACAATGAGCAGTTCTTC. It codes for CASRSGGSYNEQFF.

V gene TRBV9 combines with J gene TRBJ2-3; TRBD2 aligns across 10 bases. In germline, CDR1 is SGDLS, CDR2 YYNGEE. This CDR3 spans 14 amino acids. V lost 7 bases and J lost 5; bases outside the gene matches: 7. This chain's CDR3 is CASLAGGGLDTQYF. The CDR3, as DNA: TGTGCCAGCTTAGCGGGGGGCGGTTTAGATACGCAGTATTTT.

The chain is built from TRBV10-2 and TRBJ1-1, with D possibly TRBD1 on 5 matching bases. CDR3 length: 12 amino acids. V shed 6 bases and J shed 4 bases, with 9 bases lying between them. Germline V gene data show CDR1 as WSHSY and CDR2 as SAAADI. The CDR3 DNA reads as TGCGCCAGCAGCGACGACAGCACTGAAGCTTTCTTT. Amino acids: CASSDDSTEAFF.

The chain joins TRBV19 to TRBJ1-6; maybe TRBD1 (5 bases). Germline values: CDR1 LNHDA, CDR2 SQIVND (reference sequence). This CDR3 has 15 amino acids. V lost 7 bases and J lost 5, with 15 bases in between. The CDR3 loop reads CASMGDWRDNSPLHF. The CDR3 DNA sequence: TGTGCCAGTATGGGGGACTGGAGGGATAATTCACCCCTCCACTTT.

In its sample, this clonotype was seen a few times. In DNA form, the CDR3 reads TGTGCCAGCAGCTTGGGCGTGGGGGAAAATCAGCCCCAGCATTTT. It encodes CASSLGVGENQPQHF. The chain combines TRBV5-5 with TRBJ1-5; a weak D match, TRBD1 (5 bases). Between the trimmed V and J ends, which lost 0 bases and 4 bases, there was a span of 11 bases. The CDR3 runs to 15 residues. The germline V gene has CDR1 SGHKS and CDR2 YYEKEE (reference sequence).

This clonotype appeared a few times. The rearrangement uses TRBV18 and TRBJ2-7, with D perhaps matching TRBD1 (5 bases). Trimming removed 3 bases at V and 2 bases at J, with 8 bases between. The germline V gene has CDR1 KGHSH and CDR2 LQKENI. The CDR3 has 13 amino acids. In DNA, the CDR3 is TGTGCCAGCTCACCGGACACTACCTACGAGCAGTACGTC. This codes for CASSPDTTYEQYV.

The chain recombines TRBV12-3 or TRBV12-4 with TRBJ2-7; no clear D. This CDR3 region has 15 residues. Trimming shortened V by 3 bases and J by 2 bases, and 14 bases separated the two germline ends. This CDR3 is CASSLRPTDAYEQYF. In nucleotides, the CDR3 is TGTGCCAGCAGTTTGCGGCCTACTGATGCCTACGAGCAGTACTTC.

This clonotype was counted a few times. V and J are TRBV27 and TRBJ1-2; no definite D call. The CDR3 runs to 16 residues. CDR1 is MNHEY, CDR2 SMNVEV, per germline (reference sequence). The V end was cut by 5 bases, the J end by 4 bases, with 20 bases between. The CDR3 is CASSPAAGLFFYGYTF. In DNA form, the CDR3 reads TGTGCCAGCAGTCCAGCGGCCGGATTATTTTTCTATGGCTACACCTTC.

In this sample, this clonotype turned up many times. The chain links TRBV6-2 or TRBV6-3 to TRBJ2-1; 13 positions agree with TRBD2. This CDR3 is built from 16 residues. The V gene end was trimmed by 6 bases and the J gene end by 4 bases; junction bases not matched to a gene: 6. CDR1 MNHEY and CDR2 SVGEGT come from the germline V gene. Written as DNA, the CDR3 is TGTGCCAGCAGCGCTCCGACTAGCGGGGGGTACAATGAGCAGTTCTTC. Its translation is CASSAPTSGGYNEQFF.